This T cell receptor beta chain was sequenced in a study of cytotoxic CD8 clonotypes in ibrutinib-treated CLL. As for the study in general: Included were 11 relapsed/refractory and approximately 15 treatment-naive patients, of whom roughly 17 were IGHV unmutated. Samples averaged about 260,000 productive templates and approximately 100,000 productive rearrangements. Findings and limits, study-wide: While tracking circulating CD8+ T-cell counts, baseline clonality exceeded that of age-matched healthy donors.

Repertoires were generated with immunoSEQ multiplex PCR, while TCRdb's copy carries only in-frame clones and drops some. The data hold more than 110,000 clones, with less than 95% observed a single time. A note on this clone: Its specificity is unknown. The identical CDR3 is also encoded by other nucleotide sequences in the sample.

Trimming took 6 bases from V and 0 from J, leaving 12 bases between them. CDR1 is MNHEY and CDR2 is SVGAGI in the germline V gene. The CDR3 runs 14 residues. This clonotype was obtained from a human donor with chronic lymphocytic leukemia. The starting material was PBMCs, obtained after 12 months of ibrutinib treatment. The genes are TRBV6-5 and TRBJ2-7; unclear D gene. The CDR3 protein is CASSRPGSSYEQYF. CDR3 in DNA: TGTGCCAGCAGCCGACCGGGCAGCTCCTACGAGCAGTACTTC.